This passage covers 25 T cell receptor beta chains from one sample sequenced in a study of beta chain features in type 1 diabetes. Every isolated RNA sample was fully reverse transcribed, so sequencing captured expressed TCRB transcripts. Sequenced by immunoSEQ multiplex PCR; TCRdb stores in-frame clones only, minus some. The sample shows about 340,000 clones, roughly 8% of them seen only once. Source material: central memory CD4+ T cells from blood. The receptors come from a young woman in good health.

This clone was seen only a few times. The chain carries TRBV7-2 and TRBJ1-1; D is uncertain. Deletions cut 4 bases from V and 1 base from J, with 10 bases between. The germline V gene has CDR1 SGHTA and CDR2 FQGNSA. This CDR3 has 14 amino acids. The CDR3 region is CASSSYQGNTEAFF. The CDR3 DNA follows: TGTGCCAGCAGCTCTTATCAAGGGAACACTGAAGCTTTCTTT.

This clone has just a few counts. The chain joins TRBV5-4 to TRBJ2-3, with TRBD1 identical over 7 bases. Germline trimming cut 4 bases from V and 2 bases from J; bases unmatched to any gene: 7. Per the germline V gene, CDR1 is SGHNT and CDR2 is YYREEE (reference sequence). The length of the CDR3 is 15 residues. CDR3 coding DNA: TGTGCCAGCAGCCGGGACAGCGGTTCCACAGATACGCAGTATTTT. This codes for CASSRDSGSTDTQYF.

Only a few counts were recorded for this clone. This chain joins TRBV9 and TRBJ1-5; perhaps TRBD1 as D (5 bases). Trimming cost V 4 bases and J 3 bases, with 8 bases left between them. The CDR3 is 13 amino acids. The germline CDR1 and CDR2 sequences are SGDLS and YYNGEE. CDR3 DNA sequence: TGTGCCAGCAGCCCGACAGACAATCAGCCCCAGCATTTT. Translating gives CASSPTDNQPQHF.

For the CDR3, the DNA is TGTGCCAGTAGTGTCAGGGGGCTAAATCAGCCCCAGCATTTT. Translated: CASSVRGLNQPQHF. The chain couples TRBV19 to TRBJ1-5; TRBD1 matches at 8 bases. The CDR3 sequence is 14 residues long. J was trimmed by 4 bases and V by 5 bases; bases with no gene match: 4. CDR1 is LNHDA, CDR2 SQIVND, per germline (reference sequence).

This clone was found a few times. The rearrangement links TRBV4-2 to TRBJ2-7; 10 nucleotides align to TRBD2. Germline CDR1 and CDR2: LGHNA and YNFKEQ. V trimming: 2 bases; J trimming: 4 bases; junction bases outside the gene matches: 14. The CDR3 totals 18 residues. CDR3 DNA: TGTGCCAGCAGCCAAAGAACTAGCGGGACTACGACTCTTTACGAGCAGTACTTC. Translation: CASSQRTSGTTTLYEQYF.

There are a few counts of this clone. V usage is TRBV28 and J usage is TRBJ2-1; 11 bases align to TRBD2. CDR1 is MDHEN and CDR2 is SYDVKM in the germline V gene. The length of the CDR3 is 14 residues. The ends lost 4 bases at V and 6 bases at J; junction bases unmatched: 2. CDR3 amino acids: CASSSTSGTNEQFF. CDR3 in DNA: TGTGCCAGCAGTTCGACTAGCGGGACCAATGAGCAGTTCTTC. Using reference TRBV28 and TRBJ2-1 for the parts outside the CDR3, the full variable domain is DVKVTQSSRYLVKRTGEKVFLECVQDMDHENMFWYRQDPGLGLRLIYFSYDVKMKEKGDIPEGYSVSREKKERFSLILESASTNQTSMYLCASSSTSGTNEQFFGPGTRLTVL.

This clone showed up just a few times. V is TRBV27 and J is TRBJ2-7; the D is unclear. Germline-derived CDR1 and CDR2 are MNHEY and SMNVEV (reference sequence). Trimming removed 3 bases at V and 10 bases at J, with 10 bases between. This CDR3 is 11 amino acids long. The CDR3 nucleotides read TGTGCCAGCAGTTTCGGGCTGGCCCAGTACTTC. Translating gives CASSFGLAQYF.

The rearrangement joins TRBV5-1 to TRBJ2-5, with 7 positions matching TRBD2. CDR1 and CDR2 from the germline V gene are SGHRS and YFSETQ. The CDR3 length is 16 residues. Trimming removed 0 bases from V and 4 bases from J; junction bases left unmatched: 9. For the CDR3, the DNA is TGCGCCAGCAGCTTGGGGTCGGCGGGAGTAACAGAGACCCAGTACTTC. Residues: CASSLGSAGVTETQYF.

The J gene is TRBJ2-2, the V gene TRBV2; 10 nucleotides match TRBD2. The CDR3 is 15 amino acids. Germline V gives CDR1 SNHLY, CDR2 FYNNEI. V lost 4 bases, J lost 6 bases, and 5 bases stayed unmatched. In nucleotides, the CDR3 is TGTGCCAGCAGTGTAGGAGCGGGAGGGGCCGGGGAGCTGTTTTTT. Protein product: CASSVGAGGAGELFF. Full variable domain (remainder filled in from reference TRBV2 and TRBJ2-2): EPEVTQTPSHQVTQMGQEVILRCVPISNHLYFYWYRQILGQKVEFLVSFYNNEISEKSEIFDDQFSVERPDGSNFTLKIRSTKLEDSAMYFCASSVGAGGAGELFFGEGSRLTVL.

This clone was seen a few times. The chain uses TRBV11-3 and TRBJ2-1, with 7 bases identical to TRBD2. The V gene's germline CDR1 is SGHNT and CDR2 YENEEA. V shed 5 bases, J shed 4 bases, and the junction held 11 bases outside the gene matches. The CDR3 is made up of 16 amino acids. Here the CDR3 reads CASSHRGASGYNEQFF. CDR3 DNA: TGTGCCAGCAGCCATAGAGGAGCTAGCGGATACAATGAGCAGTTCTTC.

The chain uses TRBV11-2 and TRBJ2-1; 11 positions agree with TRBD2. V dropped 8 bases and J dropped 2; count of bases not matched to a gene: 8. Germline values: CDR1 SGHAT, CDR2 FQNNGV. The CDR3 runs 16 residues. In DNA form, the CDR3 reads TGTGCCAGCCGCGGACTAGCGGGTACTCCCTACAATGAGCAGTTCTTC. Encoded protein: CASRGLAGTPYNEQFF.

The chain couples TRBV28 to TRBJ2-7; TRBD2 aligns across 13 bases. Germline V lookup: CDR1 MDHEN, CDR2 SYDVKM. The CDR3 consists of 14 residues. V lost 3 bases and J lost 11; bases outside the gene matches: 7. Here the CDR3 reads CASSFTSGRATEYF. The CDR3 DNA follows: TGTGCCAGCAGTTTCACTAGCGGGAGGGCCACGGAGTACTTC.

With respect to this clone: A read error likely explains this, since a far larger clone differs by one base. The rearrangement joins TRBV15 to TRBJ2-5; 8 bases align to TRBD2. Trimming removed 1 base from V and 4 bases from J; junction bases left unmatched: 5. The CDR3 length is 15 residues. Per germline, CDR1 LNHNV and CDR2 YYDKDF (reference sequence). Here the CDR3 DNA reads TGTGCCACCAGCAGAGGAGCGCGGGAGGCAGAGACCCAGTACTTC. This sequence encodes CATSRGAREAETQYF.

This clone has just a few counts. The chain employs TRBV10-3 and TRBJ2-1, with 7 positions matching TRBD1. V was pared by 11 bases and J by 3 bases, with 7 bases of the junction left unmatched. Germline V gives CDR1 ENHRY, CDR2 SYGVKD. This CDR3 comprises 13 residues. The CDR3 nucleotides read TGTGCCCTCCGGGACAGCAACTACAATGAGCAGTTCTTC. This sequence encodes CALRDSNYNEQFF.

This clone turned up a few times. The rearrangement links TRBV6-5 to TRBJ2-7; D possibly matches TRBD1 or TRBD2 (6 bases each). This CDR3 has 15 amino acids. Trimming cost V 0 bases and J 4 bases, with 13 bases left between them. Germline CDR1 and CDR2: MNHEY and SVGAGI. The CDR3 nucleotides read TGTGCCAGCAGTTACTCGGGCAGGGGAGGATACGAGCAGTACTTC. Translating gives CASSYSGRGGYEQYF.

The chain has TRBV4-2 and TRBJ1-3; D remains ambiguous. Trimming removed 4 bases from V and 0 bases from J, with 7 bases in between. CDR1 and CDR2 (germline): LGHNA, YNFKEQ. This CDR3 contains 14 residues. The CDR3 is CASSPSGSGNTIYF. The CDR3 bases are TGTGCCAGCAGCCCAAGCGGCTCTGGAAACACCATATATTTT.

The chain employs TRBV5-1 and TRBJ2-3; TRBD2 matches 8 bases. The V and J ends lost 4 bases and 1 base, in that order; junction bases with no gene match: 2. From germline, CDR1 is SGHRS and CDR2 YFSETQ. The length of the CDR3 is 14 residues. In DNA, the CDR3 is TGCGCCAGCAGCCGGGAGGGAGGCACAGATACGCAGTATTTT. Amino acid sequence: CASSREGGTDTQYF. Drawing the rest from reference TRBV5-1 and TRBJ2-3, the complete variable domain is KAGVTQTPRYLIKTRGQQVTLSCSPISGHRSVSWYQQTPGQGLQFLFEYFSETQRNKGNFPGRFSGRQFSNSRSEMNVSTLELGDSALYLCASSREGGTDTQYFGPGTRLTVL.

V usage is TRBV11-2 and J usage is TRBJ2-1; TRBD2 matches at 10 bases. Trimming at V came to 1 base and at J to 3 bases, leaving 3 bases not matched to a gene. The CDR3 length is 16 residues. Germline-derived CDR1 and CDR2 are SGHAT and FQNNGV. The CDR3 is CASSLGAGGIYNEQFF. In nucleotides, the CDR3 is TGTGCCAGCAGCTTAGGAGCGGGAGGGATCTACAATGAGCAGTTCTTC. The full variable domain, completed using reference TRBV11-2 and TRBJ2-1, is EAGVAQSPRYKIIEKRQSVAFWCNPISGHATLYWYQQILGQGPKLLIQFQNNGVVDDSQLPKDRFSAERLKGVDSTLKIQPAKLEDSAVYLCASSLGAGGIYNEQFFGPGTRLTVL.

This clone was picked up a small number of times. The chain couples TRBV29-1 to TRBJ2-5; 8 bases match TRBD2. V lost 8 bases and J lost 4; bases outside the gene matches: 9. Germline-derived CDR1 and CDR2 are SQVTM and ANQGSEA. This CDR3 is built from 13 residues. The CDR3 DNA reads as TGCAGCACCCTCGGGGGGGGGCGAGAGACCCAGTACTTC. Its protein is CSTLGGGRETQYF.

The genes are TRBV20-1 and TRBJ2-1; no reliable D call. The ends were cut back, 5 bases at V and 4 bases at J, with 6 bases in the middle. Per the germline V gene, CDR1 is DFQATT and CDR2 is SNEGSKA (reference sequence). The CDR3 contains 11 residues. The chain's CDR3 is CSAPLYNEQFF. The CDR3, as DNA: TGCAGTGCTCCATTATACAATGAGCAGTTCTTC.

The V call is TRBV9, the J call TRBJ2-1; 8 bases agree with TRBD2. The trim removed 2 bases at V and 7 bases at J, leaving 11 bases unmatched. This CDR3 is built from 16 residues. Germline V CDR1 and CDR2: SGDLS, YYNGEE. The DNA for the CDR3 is TGTGCCAGCAGCGTTGAGAGCGGGAGCTCTGAGAATGAGCAGTTCTTC. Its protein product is CASSVESGSSENEQFF.

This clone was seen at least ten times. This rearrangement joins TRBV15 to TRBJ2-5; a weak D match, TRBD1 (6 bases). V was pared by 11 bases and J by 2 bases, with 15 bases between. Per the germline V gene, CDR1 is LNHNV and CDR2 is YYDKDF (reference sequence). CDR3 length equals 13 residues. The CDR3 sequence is CAARNRAQETQYF. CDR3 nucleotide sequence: TGTGCCGCGAGAAACAGGGCTCAAGAGACCCAGTACTTC.

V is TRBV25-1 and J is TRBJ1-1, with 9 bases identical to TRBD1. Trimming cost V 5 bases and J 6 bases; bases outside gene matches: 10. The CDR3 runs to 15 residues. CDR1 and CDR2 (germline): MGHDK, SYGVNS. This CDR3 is CASSLQGAGVAEAFF. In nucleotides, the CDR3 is TGTGCCAGCAGTCTACAGGGGGCGGGTGTTGCTGAAGCTTTCTTT. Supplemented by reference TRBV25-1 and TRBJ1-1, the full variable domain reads EADIYQTPRYLVIGTGKKITLECSQTMGHDKMYWYQQDPGMELHLIHYSYGVNSTEKGDLSSESTVSRIRTEHFPLTLESARPSHTSQYLCASSLQGAGVAEAFFGQGTRLTVV.

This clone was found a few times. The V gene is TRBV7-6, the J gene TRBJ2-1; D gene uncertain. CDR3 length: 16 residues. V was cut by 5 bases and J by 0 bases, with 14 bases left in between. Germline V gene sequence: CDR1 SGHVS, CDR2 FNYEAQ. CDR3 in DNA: TGTGCCAGCAGCCAACTCGGCGGCAGCTCCTACAATGAGCAGTTCTTC. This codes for CASSQLGGSSYNEQFF.

The CDR3 DNA reads as TGCGCCAGCAGCAAGGGACAGCCGAACACTGAAGCTTTCTTT. As protein: CASSKGQPNTEAFF. The chain carries TRBV5-1 and TRBJ1-1; 7 bases align to TRBD1. CDR1 and CDR2 (germline): SGHRS, YFSETQ. With V trimmed by 4 bases and J by 1 base, 4 bases remained unmatched. CDR3 length: 14 amino acids.